This entry features one T cell receptor (beta chain) sequence. Its antigen is still unknown. The germline V and J ends were trimmed by 0 bases and 2 bases, with 11 bases remaining between them. This CDR3 is built from 16 residues. CDR1 LGHNA and CDR2 YSLEER come from the germline V gene. This sample is drawn from a study of cytomegalovirus exposure and HLA in healthy donors. PCR primers comprised 60 Vbeta and 13 Jbeta primers. The protocol was immunoSEQ multiplex PCR, while the TCRdb copy is restricted to in-frame clones and leaves out a portion. The sample yields 110,000 to 150,000 clones, roughly 10% seen once. Study observations and caveats: Productive rates of about 90% or about 30% were seen for most TCR beta V segments in an earlier analysis. Versus the roughly 700-donor mean, an Asian-associated ancestry cluster reportedly showed fewer N-insertions in a later analysis. Most of the CMV-associated TCR beta chains (in a later analysis) appeared to be HLA-restricted. Further analysis, carried out later, found HLA-associated TCR beta chains more clonally expanded than equally common other chains.

The chain recombines TRBV4-3 with TRBJ2-1; D might be TRBD1 (5 bases). Sequences were obtained from PBMCs. The source is a male donor in good health and CMV-seronegative. The CDR3 nucleotides read TGCGCCAGCAGCCAAGAGTCAGGGATTACCTACAATGAGCAGTTCTTC. This codes for CASSQESGITYNEQFF.